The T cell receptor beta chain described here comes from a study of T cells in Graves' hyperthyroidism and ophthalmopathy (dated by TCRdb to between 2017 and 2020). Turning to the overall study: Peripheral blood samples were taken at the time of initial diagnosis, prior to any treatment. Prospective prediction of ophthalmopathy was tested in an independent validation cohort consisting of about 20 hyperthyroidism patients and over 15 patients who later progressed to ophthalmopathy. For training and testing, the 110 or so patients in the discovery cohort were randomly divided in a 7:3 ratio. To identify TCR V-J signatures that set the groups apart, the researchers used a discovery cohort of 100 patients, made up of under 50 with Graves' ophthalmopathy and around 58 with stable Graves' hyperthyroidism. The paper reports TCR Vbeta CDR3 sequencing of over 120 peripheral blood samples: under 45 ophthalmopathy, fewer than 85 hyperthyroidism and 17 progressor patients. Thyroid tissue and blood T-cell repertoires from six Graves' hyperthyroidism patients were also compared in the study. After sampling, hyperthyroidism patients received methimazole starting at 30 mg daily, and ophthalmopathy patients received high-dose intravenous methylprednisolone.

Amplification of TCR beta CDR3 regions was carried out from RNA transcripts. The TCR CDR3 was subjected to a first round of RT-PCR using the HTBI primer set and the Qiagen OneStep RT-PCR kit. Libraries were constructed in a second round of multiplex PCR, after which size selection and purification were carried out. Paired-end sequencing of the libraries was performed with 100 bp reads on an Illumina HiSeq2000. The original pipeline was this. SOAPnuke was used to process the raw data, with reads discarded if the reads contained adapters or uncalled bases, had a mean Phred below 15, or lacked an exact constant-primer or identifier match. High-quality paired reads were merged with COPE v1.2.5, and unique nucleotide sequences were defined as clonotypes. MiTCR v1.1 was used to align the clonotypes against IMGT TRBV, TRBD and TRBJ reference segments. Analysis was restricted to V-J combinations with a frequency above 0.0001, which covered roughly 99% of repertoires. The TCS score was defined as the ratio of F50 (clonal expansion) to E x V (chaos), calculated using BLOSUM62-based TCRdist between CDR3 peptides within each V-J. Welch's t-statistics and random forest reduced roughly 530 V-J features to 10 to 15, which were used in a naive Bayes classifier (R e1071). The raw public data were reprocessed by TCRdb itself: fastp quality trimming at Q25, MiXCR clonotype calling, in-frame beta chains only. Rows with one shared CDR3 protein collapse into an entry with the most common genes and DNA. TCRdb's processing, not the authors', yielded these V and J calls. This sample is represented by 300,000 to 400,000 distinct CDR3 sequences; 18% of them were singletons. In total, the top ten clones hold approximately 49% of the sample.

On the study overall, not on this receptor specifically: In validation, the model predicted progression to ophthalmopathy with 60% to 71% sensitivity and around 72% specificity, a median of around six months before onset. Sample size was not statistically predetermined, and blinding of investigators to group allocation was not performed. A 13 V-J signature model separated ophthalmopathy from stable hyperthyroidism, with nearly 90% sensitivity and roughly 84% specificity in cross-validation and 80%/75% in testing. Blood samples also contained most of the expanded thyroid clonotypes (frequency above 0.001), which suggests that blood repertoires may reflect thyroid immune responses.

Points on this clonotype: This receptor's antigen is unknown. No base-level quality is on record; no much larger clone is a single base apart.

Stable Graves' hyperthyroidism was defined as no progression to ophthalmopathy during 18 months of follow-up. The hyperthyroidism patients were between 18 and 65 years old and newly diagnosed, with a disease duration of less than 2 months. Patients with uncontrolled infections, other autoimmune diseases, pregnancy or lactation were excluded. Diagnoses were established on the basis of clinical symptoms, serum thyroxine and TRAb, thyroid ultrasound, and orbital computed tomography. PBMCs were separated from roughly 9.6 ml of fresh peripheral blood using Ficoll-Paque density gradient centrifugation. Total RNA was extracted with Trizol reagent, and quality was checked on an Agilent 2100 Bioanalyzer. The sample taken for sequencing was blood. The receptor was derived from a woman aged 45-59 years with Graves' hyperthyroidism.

The CDR3 here reads CASSLAAQGPETQYF. The nucleotide sequence reads as follows: TGCGCCAGCAGCTTGGCCGCGCAGGGCCCAGAGACCCAGTACTTC. The V and J genes are TRBV5-1 and TRBJ2-5; tentative D gene TRBD1, with 5 bases matching. The germline V gene gives CDR1 as SGHRS and CDR2 as YFSETQ. Reading from cysteine to phenylalanine, the CDR3 counts 15 amino acids. Only the CDR3 portion is preserved as DNA: 45 bases, with reading frame beginning at the first base. Trimming takes 0 bases from V and 4 bases from J, and the germline ends sit 13 bases apart.